These T cell receptor beta chains were read from a single sample in a study of shared clonotypes between healthy human individuals. TCRdb's table, derived via immunoSEQ multiplex PCR, lists solely in-frame clones and lacks some. The sample lists nearly 2 million clones; over 85% were seen once. Sequenced sample: naive CD8+ T cells sorted from blood. The receptors were gathered from a man aged 18-30 years in good health. Both conserved end residues are trimmed from each CDR3. Fields, in order: V gene, J gene, D gene, CDR3 protein. The D gene is left open where the match is weak.

TRBV5-1	TRBJ2-5	TRBD2	ASSLPLAGGDLQETQY
TRBV6-5	TRBJ2-7	TRBD2	ASSPTSGGAYEQY
TRBV28	TRBJ1-2	TRBD1	ASRQLGQAYGYT
TRBV4-2	TRBJ2-1	.	ASSLQGVGSSYNEQF
TRBV13	TRBJ2-7	.	ASSLVGGAYEQY
TRBV14	TRBJ2-7	.	ASSSIGAFLRQDEQY
TRBV6-6	TRBJ1-1	.	ASRNGHGSTEAF
TRBV7-9	TRBJ2-7	TRBD2	ASSRASGNYEQY
TRBV6-1	TRBJ2-3	TRBD1	ASSPRRGLTDTQY
TRBV5-4	TRBJ2-2	.	ASSYQGAGELF
TRBV6-4	TRBJ2-3	.	ASSEAQHTDTQY
TRBV21-1	TRBJ1-6	.	ATTHGGSYNSPLH
TRBV11-2	TRBJ1-1	.	ASSLGLLEAF